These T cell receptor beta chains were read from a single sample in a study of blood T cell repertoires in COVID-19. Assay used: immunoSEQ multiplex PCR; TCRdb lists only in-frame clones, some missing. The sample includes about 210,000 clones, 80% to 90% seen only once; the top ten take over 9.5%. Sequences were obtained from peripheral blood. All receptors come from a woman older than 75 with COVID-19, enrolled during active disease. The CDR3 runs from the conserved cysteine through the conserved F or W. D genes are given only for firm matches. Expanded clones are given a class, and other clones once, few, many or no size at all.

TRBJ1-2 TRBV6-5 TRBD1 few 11 CASSWQGAVTF TGTGCCAGCAGTTGGCAGGGGGCTGTCACCTTC
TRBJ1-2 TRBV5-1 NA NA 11 CASRLDYGYTF TGCGCCAGCAGACTGGACTATGGCTACACCTTC
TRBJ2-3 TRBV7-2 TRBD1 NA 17 CASSLEFRGRGTDTQYF TGTGCCAGCAGCTTAGAGTTCAGGGGGCGAGGCACAGATACGCAGTATTTT
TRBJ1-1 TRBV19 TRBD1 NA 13 CASRRDRAVGAFF TGTGCCAGTAGGAGGGACAGGGCCGTGGGAGCTTTCTTT
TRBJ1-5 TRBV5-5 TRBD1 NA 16 CASSLGDREVGQPQHF TGTGCCAGCAGCTTAGGGGACAGGGAGGTAGGTCAGCCCCAGCATTTT
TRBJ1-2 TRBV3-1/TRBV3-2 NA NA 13 CASSPQANYGYTF TGTGCCAGCAGCCCTCAGGCTAACTATGGCTACACCTTC
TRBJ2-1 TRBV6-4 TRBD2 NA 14 CASSRGGLGNEQFF TGTGCCAGCAGTCGCGGGGGGCTGGGGAATGAGCAGTTCTTC
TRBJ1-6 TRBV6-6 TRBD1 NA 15 CASSPTGARGSPLHF TGTGCCAGCAGCCCTACAGGGGCCCGGGGTTCACCCCTCCACTTT
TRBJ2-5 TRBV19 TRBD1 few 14 CASSPGQLGETQYF TGTGCCAGTAGTCCGGGACAGTTGGGAGAGACCCAGTACTTC
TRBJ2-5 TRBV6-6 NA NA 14 CASSYTTNQETQYF TGTGCCAGCAGTTACACGACTAACCAAGAGACCCAGTACTTC
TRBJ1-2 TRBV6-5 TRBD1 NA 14 CASSNTGGPYGYTF TGTGCCAGCTCTAATACAGGGGGACCCTATGGCTACACCTTC
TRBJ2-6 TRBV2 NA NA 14 CATSRRDGANVLTF TGTGCCACTTCCCGGAGGGACGGGGCCAACGTCCTGACTTTC
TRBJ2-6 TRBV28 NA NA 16 CASSPVMRAGANVLTF TGTGCCAGCAGTCCCGTTATGAGAGCTGGGGCCAACGTCCTGACTTTC
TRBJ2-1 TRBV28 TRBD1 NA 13 CACTGGPYNEQFF TGTGCCTGCACAGGGGGGCCCTACAATGAGCAGTTCTTC
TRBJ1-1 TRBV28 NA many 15 CASSPLRGLNTEAFF TGTGCCAGCAGTCCCCTTAGGGGATTGAACACTGAAGCTTTCTTT
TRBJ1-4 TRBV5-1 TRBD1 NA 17 CASSLAPGTATNEKLFF TGCGCCAGCAGCTTGGCCCCCGGGACAGCAACTAATGAAAAACTGTTTTTT
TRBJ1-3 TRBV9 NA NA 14 CASSRLLSGNTIYF TGTGCCAGCAGTAGACTTCTCTCAGGAAACACCATATATTTT
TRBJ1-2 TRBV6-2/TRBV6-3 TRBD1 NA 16 CASSSPDRGANYGYTF TGTGCCAGCAGTTCTCCAGACAGGGGAGCTAACTATGGCTACACCTTC
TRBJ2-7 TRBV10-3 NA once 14 CAISNGGSSYEQYF TGTGCCATCAGTAATGGGGGCTCCTCCTACGAGCAGTACTTC
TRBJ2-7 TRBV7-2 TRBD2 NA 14 CASTELAGGHEQYF TGTGCCAGCACCGAACTAGCGGGGGGCCACGAGCAGTACTTC
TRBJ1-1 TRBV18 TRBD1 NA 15 CASSPPQGAATEAFF TGTGCCAGCTCACCTCCACAGGGGGCTGCCACTGAAGCTTTCTTT
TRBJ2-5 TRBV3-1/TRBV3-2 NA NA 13 CASDQGKQETQYF TGTGCCAGCGACCAGGGGAAGCAAGAGACCCAGTACTTC
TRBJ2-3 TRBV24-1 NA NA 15 CATSDAGSYADTQYF TGTGCCACCAGTGACGCGGGATCTTACGCAGATACGCAGTATTTT
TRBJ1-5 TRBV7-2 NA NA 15 CASSLVAGPGQPQHF TGTGCCAGCAGCTTAGTTGCGGGGCCGGGTCAGCCCCAGCATTTT
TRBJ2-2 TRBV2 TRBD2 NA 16 CASIMFGLGYTGELFF TGTGCCAGCATTATGTTTGGACTAGGATACACCGGGGAGCTGTTTTTT
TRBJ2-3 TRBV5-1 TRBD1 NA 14 CASSFGQVTDTQYF TGCGCCAGCAGCTTCGGACAGGTAACAGATACGCAGTATTTT
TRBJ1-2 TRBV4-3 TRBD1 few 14 CASSQEQGAGGYTF TGCGCCAGCAGCCAGGAACAGGGGGCTGGGGGCTACACCTTC
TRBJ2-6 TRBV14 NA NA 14 CASSQVLGANVLTF TGTGCCAGCAGCCAAGTCCTTGGGGCCAACGTCCTGACTTTC
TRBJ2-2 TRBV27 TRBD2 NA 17 CASSPPPGEGRKGELFF TGTGCCAGCAGTCCCCCCCCGGGGGAGGGGAGGAAGGGGGAGCTGTTTTTT
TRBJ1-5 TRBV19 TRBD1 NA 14 CASSLGTVNQPQHF TGTGCCAGTAGCCTCGGGACAGTCAATCAGCCCCAGCATTTT
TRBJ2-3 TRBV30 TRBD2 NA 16 CAWAQRGATSTDTQYF TGTGCCTGGGCCCAGCGGGGGGCCACTAGCACAGATACGCAGTATTTT
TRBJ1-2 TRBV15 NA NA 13 CATSREAGGGYTF TGTGCCACCAGCAGAGAGGCAGGTGGGGGCTACACCTTC
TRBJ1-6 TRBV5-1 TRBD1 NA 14 CASSLQGDNSPLHF TGCGCCAGCAGCTTACAGGGGGATAATTCACCCCTCCACTTT
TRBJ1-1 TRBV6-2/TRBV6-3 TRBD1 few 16 CASSRSPGRTGLEAFF TGTGCCAGCAGTCGCTCTCCTGGTCGGACAGGCCTGGAAGCTTTCTTT
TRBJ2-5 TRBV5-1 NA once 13 CASSLSGVETQYF TGCGCCAGCAGCCTTTCAGGGGTAGAGACCCAGTACTTC
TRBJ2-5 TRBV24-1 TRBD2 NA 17 CATSGRTSGGPQETQYF TGTGCCACCAGTGGCCGGACTAGCGGGGGACCACAAGAGACCCAGTACTTC
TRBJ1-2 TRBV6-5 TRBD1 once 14 CASHSGTGNLDYTF TGTGCCAGCCATTCCGGGACAGGGAACCTTGACTACACCTTC
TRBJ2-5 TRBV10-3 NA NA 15 CAISPRGGDQETQYF TGTGCCATCAGTCCGCGGGGAGGAGATCAAGAGACCCAGTACTTC
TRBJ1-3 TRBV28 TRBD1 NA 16 CASSPPGDRGGNTIYF TGTGCCAGCAGTCCACCCGGGGACAGGGGTGGAAACACCATATATTTT
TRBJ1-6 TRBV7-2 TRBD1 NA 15 CASSLRRGNDSPLHF TGTGCCAGCAGCTTACGCAGGGGGAACGATTCACCCCTCCACTTT
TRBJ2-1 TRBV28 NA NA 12 CASSTSGNEQFF TGTGCCAGCAGTACGAGTGGCAATGAGCAGTTCTTC
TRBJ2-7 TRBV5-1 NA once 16 CASSLAQTGKFYEQYF TGCGCCAGCAGCTTGGCCCAAACAGGGAAGTTCTACGAGCAGTACTTC
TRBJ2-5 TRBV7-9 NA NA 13 CASSLTTGETQYF TGTGCCAGCAGCTTAACAACCGGGGAGACCCAGTACTTC
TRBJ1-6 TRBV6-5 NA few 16 CASSYSAQGYNSPLHF TGTGCCAGCAGTTACTCGGCGCAGGGGTATAATTCACCCCTCCACTTT
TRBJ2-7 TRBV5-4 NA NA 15 CASSLGASPHYEQYF TGTGCCAGCAGCTTGGGGGCTTCGCCCCACTACGAGCAGTACTTC
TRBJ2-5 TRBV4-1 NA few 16 CASEPRTSGVQETQYF TGCGCCAGCGAGCCAAGAACATCGGGGGTTCAAGAGACCCAGTACTTC